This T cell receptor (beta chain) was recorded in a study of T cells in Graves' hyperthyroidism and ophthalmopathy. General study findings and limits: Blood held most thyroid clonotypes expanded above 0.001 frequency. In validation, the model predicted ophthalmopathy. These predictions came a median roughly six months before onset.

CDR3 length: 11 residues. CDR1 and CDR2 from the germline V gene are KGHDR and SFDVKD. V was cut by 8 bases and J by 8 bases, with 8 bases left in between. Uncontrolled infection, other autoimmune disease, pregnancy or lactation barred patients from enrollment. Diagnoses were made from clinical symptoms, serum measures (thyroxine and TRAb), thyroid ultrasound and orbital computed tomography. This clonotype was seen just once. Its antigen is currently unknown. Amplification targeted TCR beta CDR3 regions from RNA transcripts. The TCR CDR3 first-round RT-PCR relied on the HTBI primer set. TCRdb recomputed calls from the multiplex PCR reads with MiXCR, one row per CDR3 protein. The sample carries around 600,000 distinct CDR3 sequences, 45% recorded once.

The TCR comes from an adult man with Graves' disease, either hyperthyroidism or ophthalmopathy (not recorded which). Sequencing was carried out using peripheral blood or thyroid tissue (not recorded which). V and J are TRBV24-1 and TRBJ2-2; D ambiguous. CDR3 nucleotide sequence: TGTGCCACCAAAGGGTATGGGGAGCTGTTTTTT. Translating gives CATKGYGELFF.